The 28 T cell receptor beta chains presented below share a single source sample, sequenced in a study of breast tumors, draining lymph nodes, adjacent tissues (dated by TCRdb to about 2016). Library method: multiplex PCR. Sequencing instrument: Illumina HiSeq 2000. TCRdb applied fastp at Q25 and MiXCR to the public reads, then kept only in-frame beta chains. Rows with a matching CDR3 protein are joined into one entry that keeps the most common DNA and genes. For this sample there are fewer than 25,000 distinct CDR3 sequences; roughly three fifths appear just once. 15% to 20% of the sample is taken by the ten largest. The sequenced sample consisted of tumor-adjacent breast tissue. These receptors all stem from a female donor with breast cancer. Some clones in this sample may be carry-over from other donors' samples.

V is TRBV7-3 and J is TRBJ2-7; tentative D call: TRBD2 (7 bases). Germline V lookup: CDR1 SGHTA, CDR2 FQGTGA. The CDR3 contains 15 residues. Trimming removed 5 bases from V and 0 bases from J, with 14 bases in between. CDR3 in DNA: TGTGCCAGCAGCCCTAGGGGGGGAAGCTCCTACGAGCAGTACTTC. It specifies CASSPRGGSSYEQYF. The whole variable domain, remainder taken from reference TRBV7-3 and TRBJ2-7, is GAGVSQTPSNKVTEKGKYVELRCDPISGHTALYWYRQSLGQGPEFLIYFQGTGAADDSGLPNDRFFAVRPEGSVSTLKIQRTERGDSAVYLCASSPRGGSSYEQYFGPGTRLTVT.

V and J are TRBV20-1 and TRBJ2-1; no firm D call. Trimming shortened V by 7 bases and J by 7 bases, and 8 bases separated the two germline ends. The germline V gene encodes CDR1 DFQATT and CDR2 SNEGSKA (reference sequence). CDR3 length equals 10 residues. The CDR3 protein is CSVLGNEQFF. In nucleotides, the CDR3 is TGCAGTGTACTCGGGAATGAGCAGTTCTTC.

This clonotype has a count of ten or more. This chain uses TRBV25-1 with TRBJ2-7; 7 nucleotides line up with TRBD1. The V gene end was trimmed by 3 bases and the J gene end by 7 bases; junction bases not matched to a gene: 12. Germline values: CDR1 MGHDK, CDR2 SYGVNS. The CDR3 has 15 residues. CDR3 nucleotides: TGTGCCAGCAGTGACTCAACTCACAGGGGACGGGAGCAGTACTTC. It is translated as CASSDSTHRGREQYF.

J is TRBJ1-4 and V is TRBV4-2; no clear D gene. The V end lost 2 bases, the J end lost 7 bases, and 20 bases lay between the germline ends. The germline V gene encodes CDR1 LGHNA and CDR2 YNFKEQ. The CDR3 sequence is 17 residues long. CDR3: CASSQNGISKQGEKLFF. The CDR3 DNA is TGTGCCAGCAGCCAAAACGGAATAAGCAAGCAAGGTGAAAAACTGTTTTTT.

This sequence joins TRBV6-5 and TRBJ1-6, with 9 bases aligning to TRBD1. Losses at the gene ends were 4 bases for V and 4 bases for J; bases not matched to a gene: 5. The CDR3 sequence is 16 residues long. The germline V gene encodes CDR1 MNHEY and CDR2 SVGAGI. This CDR3 is CASSSTGGRYNSPLHF. CDR3 in DNA: TGTGCCAGCAGTTCAACAGGGGGCAGGTATAATTCACCCCTCCACTTT.

A word on this clonotype: A much bigger clone sits one base away, suggesting this may be a read error. V usage is TRBV5-4 and J usage is TRBJ1-1; no firm D call. The CDR3 consists of 14 residues. In germline, CDR1 is SGHNT, CDR2 YYREEE (reference sequence). The V gene lost 4 bases and the J gene lost 3 bases, with 13 bases spanning the gap. CDR3 residues: CASSIGRADTEAFF. CDR3 nucleotide sequence: TGTGCCAGCAGCATAGGGAGAGCCGACACTGAAGCTTTCTTT.

This clonotype appeared many times. The rearrangement links TRBV12-3 or TRBV12-4 to TRBJ2-2; tentatively, D is TRBD1 or TRBD2 (7 bases each). The CDR3 length is 14 residues. V lost 6 bases and J 5 bases, leaving 13 bases between the germline ends. As DNA, the CDR3 is TGTGCCAGCAGCCCAGGGGGGGGGACCGGGGAGCTGTTTTTT. Its translation: CASSPGGGTGELFF.

By share, this clonotype counts as medium-sized. The chain has TRBV10-3 and TRBJ1-4; 8 bases match TRBD1. Losses at the gene ends were 5 bases for V and 8 bases for J; bases not matched to a gene: 13. CDR1 and CDR2 from the germline V gene are ENHRY and SYGVKD. This CDR3 has 16 residues. CDR3: CAISSDRDKRGEKLFF. CDR3 DNA sequence: TGTGCCATCAGTTCGGACAGGGATAAGAGGGGGGAAAAACTGTTTTTT.

A note on this clonotype: Its ends do not fully match the called genes, so a read error is possible. This sequence joins TRBV30 and TRBJ1-5; D gene ambiguous. There are 13 residues in the CDR3. The germline V gene has CDR1 GTSNPN and CDR2 SVGIG (reference sequence). For the CDR3, the DNA is TGTGCCTGGAGTGATGCGAATATGCAGCCCCAGCACTTT. This gives the protein CAWSDANMQPQHF.

This chain uses TRBV5-1 with TRBJ1-4, with D maybe TRBD1 (5 bases). This CDR3 region has 14 residues. V was pared by 5 bases and J by 7 bases, with 15 bases between. Germline values: CDR1 SGHRS, CDR2 YFSETQ. CDR3 loop: CASRLGTDFEKLFF. The DNA of the CDR3 is TGCGCCAGCAGGCTAGGGACGGATTTTGAAAAACTGTTTTTT.

This chain joins TRBV20-1 and TRBJ2-7; a weak D match, TRBD1 (6 bases). The CDR3 extends over 14 amino acids. Germline CDR1 DFQATT, CDR2 SNEGSKA (reference sequence). V shed 0 bases and J shed 3 bases, with 12 bases lying between them. The DNA for the CDR3 is TGCAGTGCTAGAGATGGAGGACAGAACTACGAGCAGTACTTC. Amino acids: CSARDGGQNYEQYF.

V and J are TRBV12-3 or TRBV12-4 and TRBJ1-3; D unresolved. The CDR3 covers 14 residues. Between the trimmed V and J ends, which lost 5 bases and 4 bases, there was a span of 12 bases. The CDR3 is CASSTRLGGNTIYF. The CDR3 nucleotides read TGTGCCAGCAGTACACGACTGGGGGGAAACACCATATATTTT.

V is TRBV13 and J is TRBJ1-2, with 10 nucleotides matching TRBD1. From germline, CDR1 is PRHDT and CDR2 FYEKMQ (reference sequence). The CDR3 totals 17 residues. Trimming cost V 1 base and J 3 bases; bases outside gene matches: 8. CDR3 DNA sequence: TGTGCCAGCAGCTTAGTTTCCGGGACAGGGGTGGACTATGGCTACACCTTC. The encoded protein is CASSLVSGTGVDYGYTF.

The V and J genes are TRBV10-2 and TRBJ1-5; D perhaps matches TRBD1 (6 bases). CDR3 length: 13 residues. Trimming took off 7 bases at V and 6 bases at J, with 13 bases between the two ends. CDR1 is WSHSY and CDR2 is SAAADI in the germline V gene. The CDR3 sequence is CASKEQGRQPQHF. CDR3 nucleotide sequence: TGCGCCAGCAAGGAACAGGGTCGTCAGCCCCAGCATTTT.

The DNA of the CDR3 is TGTGCCAGTAGTGTTCGGACAGAAGCTAACTATGGCTACACCTTC. Translated: CASSVRTEANYGYTF. The chain recombines TRBV19 with TRBJ1-2; tentatively, D is TRBD1 (6 bases). V gave up 5 bases and J gave up 0 bases, with 13 bases separating them. The CDR3 covers 15 residues. Germline lookup yields CDR1 LNHDA and CDR2 SQIVND (reference sequence).

The chain uses TRBV5-1 and TRBJ2-3; D unresolved. Trimming removed 0 bases at V and 6 bases at J, with 14 bases between. Per the germline V gene, CDR1 is SGHRS and CDR2 is YFSETQ. The length of the CDR3 is 15 residues. This CDR3 reads CASSLGDTVFDTQYF. The CDR3 DNA is TGCGCCAGCAGCTTGGGCGACACCGTCTTTGATACGCAGTATTTT.

This clonotype rates as medium-sized. V gene TRBV4-3 combines with J gene TRBJ2-5; D is possibly TRBD1 (5 bases). There are 15 residues in the CDR3. CDR1 LGHNA and CDR2 YSLEER come from the germline V gene. Trimming took off 0 bases at V and 5 bases at J, with 13 bases between the two ends. The CDR3 region has the DNA TGCGCCAGCAGCCAAGACACAGGTCCCCGGGAGACCCAGTACTTC. Residues: CASSQDTGPRETQYF.

The chain uses TRBV19 and TRBJ2-6; the match to TRBD2 covers 10 bases. Germline loops: CDR1 LNHDA, CDR2 SQIVND (reference sequence). With V trimmed by 5 bases and J by 3 bases, 7 bases remained unmatched. This CDR3 spans 17 amino acids. CDR3 residues: CASSSLAGTDGANVLTF. CDR3 nucleotides: TGTGCCAGTAGTTCACTAGCGGGAACTGATGGGGCCAACGTCCTGACTTTC.

The chain employs TRBV7-2 and TRBJ2-7; 8 bases are shared with TRBD2. This CDR3 has 14 amino acids. In germline, CDR1 is SGHTA, CDR2 FQGNSA. V lost 5 bases and J lost 3; bases outside the gene matches: 6. The CDR3 loop reads CASSPPGGGYEQYF. The CDR3 DNA sequence: TGTGCCAGCAGCCCGCCCGGGGGGGGCTACGAGCAGTACTTC.

The chain is built from TRBV6-5 and TRBJ2-7; 7 positions match TRBD2. V lost 2 bases, J lost 4 bases, and 5 bases stayed unmatched. The CDR3 is 14 amino acids. Germline V gene sequence: CDR1 MNHEY, CDR2 SVGAGI. The CDR3 DNA sequence: TGTGCCAGCAGTTACCAGCGGGAAAGATACGAGCAGTACTTC. This encodes CASSYQRERYEQYF.

V usage is TRBV20-1 and J usage is TRBJ1-6; the D gene is possibly TRBD1 (6 bases). This CDR3 has 15 residues. Germline lookup yields CDR1 DFQATT and CDR2 SNEGSKA (reference sequence). The V gene lost 1 base and the J gene lost 12 bases, with 19 bases spanning the gap. The CDR3 reads CSARVAGAPREPLHF. The DNA of the CDR3 is TGCAGTGCTAGAGTAGCAGGGGCCCCTCGAGAACCCCTCCACTTT.

This clonotype was detected only once. V is TRBV24-1 and J is TRBJ1-3; D unclear. The CDR3 runs to 13 residues. CDR1 KGHDR and CDR2 SFDVKD come from the germline V gene. V gave up 10 bases and J gave up 0 bases, with 9 bases separating them. Here the CDR3 reads CATENSSGNTIYF. The CDR3 bases are TGTGCCACTGAGAATAGCTCTGGAAACACCATATATTTT.

The chain uses TRBV24-1 and TRBJ2-1; the match to TRBD2 covers 7 bases. In germline, CDR1 is KGHDR, CDR2 SFDVKD. Losses at the gene ends were 4 bases for V and 12 bases for J; bases not matched to a gene: 14. The CDR3 contains 15 residues. Here the CDR3 reads CATSDQPTGGIGQFF. In DNA, the CDR3 is TGTGCCACCAGTGACCAGCCTACGGGGGGAATCGGGCAGTTCTTC.

About this clonotype: A read error may account for a junction end that differs from germline. The chain employs TRBV5-5 and TRBJ1-2; D uncertain. Germline lookup yields CDR1 SGHKS and CDR2 YYEKEE (reference sequence). The CDR3 runs to 15 residues. CDR3 in amino acids: CASSLGLSPNYSYTF. CDR3 DNA: TGTGCCAGCAGCTTGGGGTTATCCCCTAACTATAGCTACACCTTC.

The V and J genes are TRBV7-3 and TRBJ1-6; D perhaps matches TRBD1 (5 bases). The CDR3 runs 14 residues. The ends were cut back, 2 bases at V and 7 bases at J, with 9 bases in the middle. Germline V gene lookup returns CDR1 SGHTA and CDR2 FQGTGA. CDR3 DNA sequence: TGTGCCAGCAGCTTAGGGGGAGGGAATTCACCCCTCCACTTT. Translation gives CASSLGGGNSPLHF.

Many counts were recorded for this clonotype. The chain uses TRBV5-1 and TRBJ2-5, with D possibly being TRBD1 or TRBD2 (5 bases each). Germline V gene data show CDR1 as SGHRS and CDR2 as YFSETQ. The CDR3 runs 15 residues. V was trimmed by 7 bases and J by 5 bases, leaving 21 bases between them. The CDR3 loop is CASSSGQAEHETQYF. As DNA, the CDR3 is TGCGCCAGCTCCTCAGGGCAAGCGGAGCACGAGACCCAGTACTTC.

For this clonotype: A much larger clonotype is one base distant, so this may be a read error. The rearrangement uses TRBV6-6 and TRBJ1-1, with D maybe TRBD1 (6 bases). The CDR3 totals 14 residues. The germline CDR1 and CDR2 sequences are MNHNY and SVGAGI (reference sequence). The CDR3 nucleotides read TGTGCCGGCAGTTACGGGGGCGGGAACACTGAAGCTTTCTTT. As protein: CAGSYGGGNTEAFF.

The chain couples TRBV20-1 to TRBJ2-7, with 10 nucleotides matching TRBD1. CDR3 length: 13 amino acids. The germline V gene has CDR1 DFQATT and CDR2 SNEGSKA (reference sequence). V shed 5 bases and J 2 bases; nucleotides not matched to a gene: 3. In DNA, the CDR3 is TGCAGTGCTCTGGACAGGGGGGCCTACGAGCAGTACTTC. Residues: CSALDRGAYEQYF.